The 5 T cell receptor beta chains below come from one sample, sequenced in a study of liver allograft versus peripheral blood T cells. The wider study: The study compared liver allograft T cell receptor repertoires against peripheral blood repertoires of liver transplant recipients.

TCRdb independently ran MiXCR on the reads; one entry per CDR3 protein. The sample includes around 13,000 distinct CDR3 sequences, approximately 30% of them seen just once. These TCRs come from a human patient who had a liver transplant. These T cells may partly come from the graft donor.

Comment on this clonotype: This may stem from a read error, because a much larger clone lies one nucleotide away. V gene TRBV29-1 combines with J gene TRBJ2-4; the D gene could be TRBD1 or TRBD2 (6 bases each). The CDR3 has 13 amino acids. Between the trimmed V and J ends, which lost 4 bases and 13 bases, there was a span of 20 bases. Per germline, CDR1 SQVTM and CDR2 ANQGSEA. The CDR3 loop reads CSVGGRWDNEQYF. The CDR3 region has the DNA TGCAGCGTTGGGGGGAGGTGGGACAATGAGCAGTACTTC.

This clonotype counts as medium-sized. The V and J genes are TRBV28 and TRBJ2-6, with TRBD1 as a possible D gene (5 bases). The CDR3 extends over 15 amino acids. CDR1 is MDHEN and CDR2 is SYDVKM in the germline V gene. V dropped 5 bases and J dropped 0 bases, with 8 bases sitting between them. In DNA form, the CDR3 reads TGTGCCAGCAGTCCCGACAGCTCTGGGGCCAACGTCCTGACTTTC. Protein sequence: CASSPDSSGANVLTF.

The chain combines TRBV28 with TRBJ1-1; D perhaps matches TRBD1 (5 bases). This CDR3 comprises 13 residues. V lost 7 bases and J lost 4, with 13 bases in between. Per germline, CDR1 MDHEN and CDR2 SYDVKM. The CDR3 sequence is CASIGDRFTEAFF. In DNA, the CDR3 is TGTGCCAGCATCGGCGACAGATTCACTGAAGCTTTCTTT. The variable domain in full, completed from reference TRBV28 and TRBJ1-1, reads DVKVTQSSRYLVKRTGEKVFLECVQDMDHENMFWYRQDPGLGLRLIYFSYDVKMKEKGDIPEGYSVSREKKERFSLILESASTNQTSMYLCASIGDRFTEAFFGQGTRLTVV.

This rearrangement joins TRBV28 to TRBJ2-1; perhaps TRBD2 as D (6 bases). The CDR3 is 14 residues long. In germline, CDR1 is MDHEN, CDR2 SYDVKM. Trimming removed 5 bases from V and 9 bases from J, with 17 bases in between. CDR3 loop: CASSQDILGGEQFF. CDR3 sequence (DNA): TGTGCCAGCAGTCAGGACATCCTGGGGGGTGAGCAGTTCTTC.

By share, this clonotype ranks as medium-sized. The chain carries TRBV6-5 and TRBJ1-2; D ambiguous. V was clipped by 5 bases and J by 0 bases, with 19 bases between them. Germline V gene data show CDR1 as MNHEY and CDR2 as SVGAGI. This CDR3 region has 17 residues. The CDR3 DNA is TGTGCCAGCAGTGATCCATCAGGAGCGATAGCTAACTATGGCTACACCTTC. This translates into CASSDPSGAIANYGYTF.